This entry is about one TCR beta chain. Authors' methods: How many nucleated cells were present was estimated from reference gene primer amplification. Clones were read by immunoSEQ multiplex PCR, and TCRdb kept only the in-frame ones, dropping some. For V, J and clone size, that table is used; D and trimming come from the DNA. The profile covers a few hundred thousand clones, with 90% appearing a single time and about 2% taken by the ten largest. Germline V gene sequence: CDR1 MNHNY, CDR2 SVGAGI (reference sequence). The CDR3 consists of 11 residues. Trimming removed 7 bases at V and 8 bases at J, with 11 bases between. Enrolment of Seattle patients took place during active infection, and they were followed longitudinally. This record belongs to a study of blood T cell repertoires in COVID-19. On the study more broadly: Samples came from the United States, Italy and Spain, spanning acute and convalescent COVID-19. T cells, B-cell-depleted T cells, or PBMCs provided the cDNA or gDNA that served as material.

This chain connects TRBV6-6 to TRBJ1-1, with D possibly matching TRBD1 (6 bases). The receptor was derived from a woman aged 55-75 years with COVID-19, enrolled during active disease. Source material: peripheral blood. CDR3 coding DNA: TGTGCCAGCAACCAGGGGACAGAAGCTTTCTTT. This translates into CASNQGTEAFF.